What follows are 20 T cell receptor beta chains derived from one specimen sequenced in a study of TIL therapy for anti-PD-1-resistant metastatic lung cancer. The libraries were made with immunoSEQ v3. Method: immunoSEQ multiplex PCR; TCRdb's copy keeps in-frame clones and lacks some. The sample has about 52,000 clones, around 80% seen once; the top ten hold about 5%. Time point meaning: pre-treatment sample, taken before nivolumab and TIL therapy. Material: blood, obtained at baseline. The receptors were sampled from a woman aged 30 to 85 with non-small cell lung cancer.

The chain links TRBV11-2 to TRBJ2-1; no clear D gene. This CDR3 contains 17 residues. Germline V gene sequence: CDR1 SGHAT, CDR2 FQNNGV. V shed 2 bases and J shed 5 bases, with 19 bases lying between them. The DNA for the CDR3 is TGTGCCAGCAGCTTAAAAGTCTGGAGAAAAGAGCACAATGAGCAGTTCTTC. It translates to CASSLKVWRKEHNEQFF.

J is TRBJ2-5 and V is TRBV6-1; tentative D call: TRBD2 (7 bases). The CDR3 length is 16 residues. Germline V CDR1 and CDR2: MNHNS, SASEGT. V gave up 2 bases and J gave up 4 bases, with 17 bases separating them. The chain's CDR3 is CASSELGGGIRETQYF. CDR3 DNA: TGTGCCAGCAGTGAACTGGGAGGGGGTATCCGAGAGACCCAGTACTTC.

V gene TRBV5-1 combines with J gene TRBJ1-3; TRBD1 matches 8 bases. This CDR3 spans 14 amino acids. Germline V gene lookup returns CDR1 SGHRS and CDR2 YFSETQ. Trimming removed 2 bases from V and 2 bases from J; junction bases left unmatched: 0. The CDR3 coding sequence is TGCGCCAGCAGCTTACAGGGGGCTGGAAACACCATATATTTT. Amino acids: CASSLQGAGNTIYF.

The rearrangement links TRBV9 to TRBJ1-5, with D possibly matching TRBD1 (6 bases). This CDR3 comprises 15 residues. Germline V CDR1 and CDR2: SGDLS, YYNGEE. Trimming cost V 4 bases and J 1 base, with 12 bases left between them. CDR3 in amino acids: CASSSRGVSNQPQHF. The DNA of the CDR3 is TGTGCCAGCAGCTCCAGGGGCGTCAGCAATCAGCCCCAGCATTTT. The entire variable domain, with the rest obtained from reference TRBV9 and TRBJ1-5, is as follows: DSGVTQTPKHLITATGQRVTLRCSPRSGDLSVYWYQQSLDQGLQFLIQYYNGEERAKGNILERFSAQQFPDLHSELNLSSLELGDSALYFCASSSRGVSNQPQHFGDGTRLSIL.

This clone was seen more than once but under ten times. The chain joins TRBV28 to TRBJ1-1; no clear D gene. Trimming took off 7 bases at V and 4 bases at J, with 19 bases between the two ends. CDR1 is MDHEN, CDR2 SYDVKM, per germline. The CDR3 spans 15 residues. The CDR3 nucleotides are TGTGCCAGCAAAAGCCCAGGTCCTCGGCTCACTGAAGCTTTCTTT. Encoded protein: CASKSPGPRLTEAFF. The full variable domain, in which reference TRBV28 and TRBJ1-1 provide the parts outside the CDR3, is DVKVTQSSRYLVKRTGEKVFLECVQDMDHENMFWYRQDPGLGLRLIYFSYDVKMKEKGDIPEGYSVSREKKERFSLILESASTNQTSMYLCASKSPGPRLTEAFFGQGTRLTVV.

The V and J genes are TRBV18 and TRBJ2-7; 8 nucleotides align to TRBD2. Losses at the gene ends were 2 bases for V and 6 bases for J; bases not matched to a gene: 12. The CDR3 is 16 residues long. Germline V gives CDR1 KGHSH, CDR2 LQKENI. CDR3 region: CASSPGEVAGRSEQYF. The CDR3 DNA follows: TGTGCCAGCTCACCAGGGGAAGTAGCGGGACGAAGCGAGCAGTACTTC.

CDR3 nucleotide sequence: TGCAGCGACGCACTAGCGGGAGTGGGTACGCAGTATTTT. Translating gives CSDALAGVGTQYF. The chain links TRBV29-1 to TRBJ2-3, with 11 bases lining up with TRBD2. Germline-derived CDR1 and CDR2 are SQVTM and ANQGSEA. With V trimmed by 7 bases and J by 8 bases, 8 bases remained unmatched. The CDR3 runs 13 residues.

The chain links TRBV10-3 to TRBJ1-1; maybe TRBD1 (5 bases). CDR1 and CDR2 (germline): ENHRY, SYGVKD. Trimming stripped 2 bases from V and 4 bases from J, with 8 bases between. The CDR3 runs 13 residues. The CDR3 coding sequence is TGTGCCATCAGTGAGGGGGGGGGCACTGAAGCTTTCTTT. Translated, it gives CAISEGGGTEAFF.

As DNA, the CDR3 is TGCAGCGTGTCGGACGGCGCCAGCTACACCTTC. Residues: CSVSDGASYTF. The chain links TRBV29-1 to TRBJ1-2; no definite D call. V lost 6 bases, J lost 9 bases, and 14 bases lay in between. Germline assignment: CDR1 SQVTM and CDR2 ANQGSEA. The CDR3 runs to 11 residues.

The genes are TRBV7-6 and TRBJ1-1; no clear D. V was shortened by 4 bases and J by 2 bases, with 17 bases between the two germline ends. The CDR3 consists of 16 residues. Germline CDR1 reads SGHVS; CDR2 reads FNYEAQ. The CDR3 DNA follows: TGTGCCAGCAGCTCACAAACCCCGACCAAAAACACTGAAGCTTTCTTT. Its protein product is CASSSQTPTKNTEAFF.

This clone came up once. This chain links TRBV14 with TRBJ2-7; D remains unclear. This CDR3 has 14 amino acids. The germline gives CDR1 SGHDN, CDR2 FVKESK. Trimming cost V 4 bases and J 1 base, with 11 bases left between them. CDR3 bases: TGTGCCAGCAGCCCAAACAGCCATTCCTACGAGCAGTACTTC. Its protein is CASSPNSHSYEQYF. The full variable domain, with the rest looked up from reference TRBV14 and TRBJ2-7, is EAGVTQFPSHSVIEKGQTVTLRCDPISGHDNLYWYRRVMGKEIKFLLHFVKESKQDESGMPNNRFLAERTGGTYSTLKVQPAELEDSGVYFCASSPNSHSYEQYFGPGTRLTVT.

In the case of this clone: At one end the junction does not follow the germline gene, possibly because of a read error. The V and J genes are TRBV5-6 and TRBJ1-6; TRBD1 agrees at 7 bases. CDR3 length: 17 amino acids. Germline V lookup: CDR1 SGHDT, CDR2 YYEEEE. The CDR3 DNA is TGTACCAGCAGCTTTTCCTATTCCGGGACAGATAATTCACCCCTCCACTTT. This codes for CTSSFSYSGTDNSPLHF.

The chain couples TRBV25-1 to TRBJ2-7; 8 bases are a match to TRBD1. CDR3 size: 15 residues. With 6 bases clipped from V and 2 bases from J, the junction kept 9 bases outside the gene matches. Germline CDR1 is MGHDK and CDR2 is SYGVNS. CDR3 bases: TGTGCCAGCAGAATGAAAGGGACAGGCCCCTACGAGCAGTACTTC. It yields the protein CASRMKGTGPYEQYF.

CDR3 sequence: CASSPWASAGGYNEQFF. The CDR3 nucleotides read TGCGCCAGCAGCCCCTGGGCTTCGGCCGGTGGCTACAATGAGCAGTTCTTC. This chain uses TRBV5-1 with TRBJ2-1; D call uncertain. CDR3 length: 17 amino acids. V was pared by 4 bases and J by 3 bases, with 20 bases between. The germline gives CDR1 SGHRS, CDR2 YFSETQ.

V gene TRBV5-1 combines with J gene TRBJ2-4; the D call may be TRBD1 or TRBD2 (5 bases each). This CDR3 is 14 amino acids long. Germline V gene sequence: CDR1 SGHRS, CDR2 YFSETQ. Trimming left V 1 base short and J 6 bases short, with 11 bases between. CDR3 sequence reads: CASSLWERGNIQYF. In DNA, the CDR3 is TGCGCCAGCAGCTTGTGGGAGAGGGGAAACATTCAGTACTTC.

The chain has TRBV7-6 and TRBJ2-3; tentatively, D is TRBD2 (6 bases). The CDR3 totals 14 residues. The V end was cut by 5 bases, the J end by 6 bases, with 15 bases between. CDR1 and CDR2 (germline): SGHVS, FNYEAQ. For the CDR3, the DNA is TGTGCCAGCAGCGGCGGGGCCCAAGTGGATACGCAGTATTTT. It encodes CASSGGAQVDTQYF.

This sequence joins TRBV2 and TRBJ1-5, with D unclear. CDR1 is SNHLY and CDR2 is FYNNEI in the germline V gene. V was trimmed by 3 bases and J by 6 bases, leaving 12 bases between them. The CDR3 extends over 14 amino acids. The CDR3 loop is CASSEMGNGQPQHF. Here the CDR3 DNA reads TGTGCCAGCAGTGAGATGGGTAATGGTCAGCCCCAGCATTTT.

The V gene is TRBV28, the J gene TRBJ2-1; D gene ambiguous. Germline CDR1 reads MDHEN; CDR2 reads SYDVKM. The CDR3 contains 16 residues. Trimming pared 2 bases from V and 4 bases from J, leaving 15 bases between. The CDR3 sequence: CASSLPPQGKYNEQFF. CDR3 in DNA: TGTGCCAGCAGTTTACCCCCCCAAGGCAAATACAATGAGCAGTTCTTC.

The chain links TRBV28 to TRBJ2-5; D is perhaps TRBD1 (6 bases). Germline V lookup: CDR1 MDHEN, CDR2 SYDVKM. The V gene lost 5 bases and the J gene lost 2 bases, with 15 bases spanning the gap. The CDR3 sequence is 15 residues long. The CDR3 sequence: CASSPRDIPQETQYF. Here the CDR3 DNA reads TGTGCCAGCAGTCCTCGGGACATACCTCAAGAGACCCAGTACTTC.

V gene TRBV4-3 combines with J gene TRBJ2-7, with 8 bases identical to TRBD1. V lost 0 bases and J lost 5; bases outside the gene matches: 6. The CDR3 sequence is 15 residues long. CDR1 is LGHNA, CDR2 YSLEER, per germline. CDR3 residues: CASSQDQGASDEQYF. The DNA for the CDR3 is TGCGCCAGCAGCCAAGACCAGGGGGCAAGTGACGAGCAGTACTTC.